This TCR beta chain comes out of a study of blood T cell repertoires in COVID-19 (dated by TCRdb to the early 2020s). With regard to the full study: Samples from collaborators originated in the United States, Italy and Spain and spanned both the acute and convalescent phases of COVID-19. The prospective study material was composed of cDNA or gDNA derived from T cells, B-cell-depleted T cells, or PBMCs. Deeply sampled blood TCRbeta repertoires from subjects exposed to, actively infected with, or recovered from COVID-19 were included in the dataset. The repertoires were released in a freely available public database intended as a resource for research on the immune response to SARS-CoV-2. Samples were obtained from the ongoing ImmuneRACE study (first 160 participants) and from 1,254 subjects provided by 6 global collaborators. Sample metadata almost always included a de-identified subject ID, COVID-19 status, age in years and sex. Where HLA class I and class II types were available, the types were taken from metadata supplied by the sample provider, not from assay-based typing. Paper-wide results and their limitations: The quantity of clinical and demographic metadata differed by source and by participant and was supplied without curation.

V ends up 5 bases short and J 5 bases short, with an unmatched junction base count of 3. The CDR1 and CDR2 encoded by the germline V gene are SNHLY and FYNNEI. Inclusive of the bounding cysteine and phenylalanine, the CDR3 is 14 residues long. CDR3 DNA is the only sequence kept; it has 42 bases, read in frame from the first base. The collaborating institutions used their own protocols to collect whole blood in K2EDTA tubes. For TCRbeta analysis, collaborators shipped samples as frozen whole blood, isolated PBMCs, or DNA extracted from either of those sample types. The immunoSEQ Assay, a bias-controlled multiplex PCR, was used to amplify TCRbeta CDR3 regions from genomic DNA. The study's processing was this. Nucleated cell counts per sample were estimated from amplification of reference gene primers within the assay. To quantify the absolute abundance of each unique TCRbeta CDR3 rearrangement, sequence reads were collapsed and filtered. For each sample, productive Simpson clonality was calculated as the square root of Simpson's diversity index across productive rearrangements. The clones in this table, taken by TCRdb from immuneACCESS, are in-frame only. Not every clone is retained; where verified, under half of the shortfall comes from an unresolved V gene, and the cause of the rest is unknown. That table gives V, J and clone size, and the DNA gave D and trimming. The sample has fewer than 150,000 clones on record, approximately 80% of them singletons. The ten largest clonotypes hold approximately 6.1% of the sample.

Remarks on this clone: The antigen it binds to is not known. No qualities accompany the bases; no much larger clone lies one base away.

Specimen: peripheral blood. The chain is made from TRBV2 and TRBJ1-4; 9 junctional bases match TRBD1. The source is a human donor in a cohort sampled during active COVID-19. For the CDR3, the sequence is CASSTGTGNEKLFF. In nucleotides, the sequence is TGTGCCAGCAGTACCGGGACAGGGAATGAAAAACTGTTTTTT.